This T cell receptor (beta chain) was recorded in a study of cytomegalovirus exposure and HLA in healthy donors. The PCR ran on 60 Vbeta and 13 Jbeta primers. This table comes from immunoSEQ multiplex PCR, and its TCRdb copy is limited to in-frame clones, with some not included. The sample contains under 200,000 clones, roughly 79% of which appear only once. The CDR3 is 16 residues long. Germline CDR1 is MNHEY and CDR2 is SVGAGI. The ends lost 0 bases at V and 7 bases at J; junction bases unmatched: 5. The receptor comes from a woman aged 25-40 years in good health and CMV-seropositive. The sequencing input was PBMCs. The chain uses TRBV6-5 and TRBJ2-1; 11 bases are shared with TRBD2. This chain's CDR3 is CASSYSGTSGWNEQFF. The CDR3 DNA is TGTGCCAGCAGTTACTCCGGGACTAGCGGCTGGAATGAGCAGTTCTTC.